The clone carrying this T cell receptor (beta chain) was seen only a few times. The antigen is undetermined. This entry belongs to a study of PD-1 blockade in classical Hodgkin lymphoma. Study-level information: Nivolumab dosing for patients was 3 mg/kg, administered intravenously every 2 weeks.

Overall study findings and caveats: Compared with baseline, CD4+ but not CD8+ TCR diversity had risen significantly by C4D1.

Assay: immunoSEQ multiplex PCR; the TCRdb copy retains only in-frame clones and omits some. Of fewer than 45,000 clones listed, 76% are singletons. V was shortened by 3 bases and J by 5 bases, with 10 bases between the two germline ends. The CDR3 is 13 amino acids. Germline V gives CDR1 MNHEY, CDR2 SMNVEV (reference sequence). Brentuximab vedotin exposure varied, and every patient relapsed after autologous stem cell transplantation. Under best response, outcomes were complete response, partial response or progressive disease. Here the sequenced sample was peripheral blood mononuclear cells (PBMCs), taken at baseline. The genes are TRBV27 and TRBJ1-1; D possibly corresponds to TRBD1 (5 bases). This TCR derives from a human donor with classical Hodgkin lymphoma. CDR3 nucleotides: TGTGCCAGCAGTTTGCTGGGGCTGACTGAAGCTTTCTTT. Translated, it gives CASSLLGLTEAFF.